This entry lists 10 T cell receptor beta chains sequenced from one sample in a study of blood T cell repertoires in COVID-19. Clones were read by immunoSEQ multiplex PCR, and TCRdb kept only the in-frame ones, dropping some. The data contain over 200,000 clones, roughly 80% of them singletons. The sample was peripheral blood. The receptors come from a human donor in a cohort sampled during active COVID-19.

The gene calls are TRBV5-1 and TRBJ1-2, with 9 bases aligning to TRBD1. The CDR3 consists of 15 residues. Germline CDR1 and CDR2: SGHRS and YFSETQ. V shed 2 bases and J 8 bases; nucleotides not matched to a gene: 10. The CDR3 spells CASSLTGGQVQGYTF. The CDR3 DNA is TGCGCCAGCAGCTTAACAGGGGGCCAAGTGCAGGGCTACACCTTC.

The chain joins TRBV27 to TRBJ2-7, with 7 bases matching TRBD1. The CDR3 has 14 residues. Trimming cost V 5 bases and J 2 bases; bases outside gene matches: 6. Germline V gene data show CDR1 as MNHEY and CDR2 as SMNVEV (reference sequence). CDR3 amino acids: CASSVRQGTYEQYF. In nucleotides, the CDR3 is TGTGCCAGCAGTGTTAGACAGGGAACCTACGAGCAGTACTTC.

The rearrangement links TRBV25-1 to TRBJ1-1; D is possibly TRBD1 (5 bases). The germline gives CDR1 MGHDK, CDR2 SYGVNS. Trimming took 5 bases from V and 7 from J, leaving 20 bases between them. The CDR3 has 15 residues. In nucleotides, the CDR3 is TGTGCCAGCAGTTCAGGCGGGGCGCAGGGAATTGAAGCTTTCTTT. Its protein is CASSSGGAQGIEAFF.

V gene TRBV28 combines with J gene TRBJ2-7; 7 bases are a match to TRBD2. The V segment lost 7 bases and the J segment 3 bases; nucleotides outside the gene matches: 18. Germline V gene lookup returns CDR1 MDHEN and CDR2 SYDVKM. The length of the CDR3 is 17 residues. DNA of the CDR3: TGTGCCAGCAATAACTTTGGGGGGGAGGCCTCCCACTACGAGCAGTACTTC. Translating it yields CASNNFGGEASHYEQYF. Complete variable domain (other parts from reference TRBV28 and TRBJ2-7): DVKVTQSSRYLVKRTGEKVFLECVQDMDHENMFWYRQDPGLGLRLIYFSYDVKMKEKGDIPEGYSVSREKKERFSLILESASTNQTSMYLCASNNFGGEASHYEQYFGPGTRLTVT.

This chain joins TRBV7-2 and TRBJ2-7, with TRBD1 matching 8 bases. The V gene's germline CDR1 is SGHTA and CDR2 FQGNSA. This CDR3 comprises 14 residues. The V and J ends lost 1 base and 2 bases, in that order; junction bases with no gene match: 1. CDR3 sequence reads: CASSLGRGPYEQYF. CDR3 nucleotides: TGTGCCAGCAGCTTAGGCAGGGGGCCCTACGAGCAGTACTTC.

The CDR3 DNA follows: TGTGCCAGCAGTTACGAGCTCTCTGGAAACACCATATATTTT. Its translation is CASSYELSGNTIYF. J is TRBJ1-3 and V is TRBV6-5; D gene unclear. The ends were cut back, 2 bases at V and 0 bases at J, with 5 bases in the middle. Per the germline V gene, CDR1 is MNHEY and CDR2 is SVGAGI. The CDR3 totals 14 residues.

The chain is built from TRBV3-1 (or the pseudogene TRBV3-2) and TRBJ2-1, with a possible D match to TRBD2 (6 bases). Trimming pared 2 bases from V and 4 bases from J, leaving 15 bases between. The germline V gene encodes CDR1 LGHDT and CDR2 YNNKEL (reference sequence). This CDR3 contains 16 residues. CDR3 DNA: TGTGCCAGCAGCCAAAGGTCTGGACTATCGTACAATGAGCAGTTCTTC. This gives the protein CASSQRSGLSYNEQFF.

The J gene is TRBJ2-1, the V gene TRBV5-1; D uncertain. V dropped 2 bases and J dropped 9 bases, with 6 bases sitting between them. The germline gives CDR1 SGHRS, CDR2 YFSETQ. This CDR3 region has 11 residues. The CDR3 sequence is CASSLAVEQFF. The DNA for the CDR3 is TGCGCCAGCAGCTTAGCCGTTGAGCAGTTCTTC.

The gene calls are TRBV19 and TRBJ1-4; 7 nucleotides agree with TRBD1. This CDR3 has 15 residues. V shed 5 bases, J shed 5 bases, and the junction held 8 bases outside the gene matches. Germline V gene data show CDR1 as LNHDA and CDR2 as SQIVND (reference sequence). In DNA, the CDR3 is TGTGCCAGTAGTCCACCCGTCAGGGGGAATGAAAAACTGTTTTTT. This encodes CASSPPVRGNEKLFF.

The table lists this clone with many counts. V is TRBV19 and J is TRBJ2-7; 10 bases agree with TRBD1. CDR1 is LNHDA and CDR2 is SQIVND in the germline V gene (reference sequence). The CDR3 has 14 amino acids. V was pared by 3 bases and J by 5 bases, with 4 bases of the junction left unmatched. This CDR3 is CASSMGQGIHEQYF. CDR3 coding DNA: TGTGCCAGTAGTATGGGACAGGGGATCCACGAGCAGTACTTC.